This TCR beta chain was captured by sequencing in a study of T cell repertoires in cytomegalovirus infection. Study context: TCR beta signatures that were public indicated CMV infection and matching HLA type.

This clonotype was observed many times. The antigen is not known. Study-level results: Ex vivo responses were dominated by HLA-C-restricted CMV-specific TCR beta clonotypes.

One entry per CDR3 protein results from TCRdb running MiXCR on the reads. This sample has approximately 320,000 distinct CDR3 sequences, with more than 8% found just once. This TCR derives from a human donor in good health (CMV status not recorded). Some clones in this sample may be carry-over from other donors' samples. The sample was PBMCs.

The DNA for the CDR3 is TGTGCCAGCAGCTTATCAGTATTGAACACTGAAGCTTTCTTT. Translated, it gives CASSLSVLNTEAFF. The V gene is TRBV7-2, the J gene TRBJ1-1, with D unresolved. V lost 2 bases and J 0 bases, leaving 7 bases between the germline ends. Germline CDR1 is SGHTA and CDR2 is FQGNSA. The CDR3 consists of 14 residues.